What follows is one TCR beta chain and its context. MiXCR reprocessed the PCR reads for TCRdb. This table has fewer than 15,000 clones, 21% appearing once. The data were taken from a study of metastatic and nonmetastatic thyroid tumors. Before thyroid surgery, none of the patients had received any treatment. The CDR3 spans 15 residues. After removal of 6 bases from V and 7 bases from J, the junction contained 11 bases not matched to a gene. CDR1 is MNHNS and CDR2 is SASEGT in the germline V gene. Sequencing was carried out using adjacent normal tissue. The chain employs TRBV6-1 and TRBJ1-4; TRBD1 aligns across 7 bases. The TCR originated in a female donor with papillary thyroid cancer or a benign thyroid nodule (not recorded which). Some clones in this sample may be carry-over from other donors' samples. CDR3 bases: TGTGCCAGCAGACTTACAGGGGCTGGTGGTGAAAAACTGTTTTTT. It is translated as CASRLTGAGGEKLFF.